These 10 T cell receptor beta chains share one sample of origin, sequenced in a study of T-cell reconstitution after alpha-beta-depleted transplantation in children. Researchers prepared the TCRbeta library using unique molecular identifiers, the study reports. One entry per CDR3 protein, called by TCRdb with MiXCR from the PCR reads. The sample has a few hundred thousand distinct CDR3 sequences, under 15% seen once. The sequencing used PBMCs, mostly from graft donor cells, collected 360 days after TCRalphabeta/CD19-depleted stem cell transplant. The receptors were sampled from a male patient younger than 18 who had a stem cell transplant for acute myeloid leukemia, so the T cells may come from the graft donor.

This clonotype was observed at least ten times. The genes are TRBV9 and TRBJ1-6; 7 positions agree with TRBD1. V dropped 3 bases and J dropped 10; count of bases not matched to a gene: 10. Looked up from germline, CDR1 is SGDLS and CDR2 is YYNGEE. The CDR3 sequence is 15 residues long. The CDR3 region is CASSATGDRGSPLHF. The DNA for the CDR3 is TGTGCCAGCAGCGCAACAGGGGATCGGGGCTCACCCCTCCACTTT. The variable domain in full, with the rest retrieved from reference TRBV9 and TRBJ1-6, is DSGVTQTPKHLITATGQRVTLRCSPRSGDLSVYWYQQSLDQGLQFLIQYYNGEERAKGNILERFSAQQFPDLHSELNLSSLELGDSALYFCASSATGDRGSPLHFGNGTRLTVT.

Many counts were recorded for this clonotype. The CDR3 coding sequence is TGTGCCAGCAGCTTAGAGAGGGGGTCTGGTTCCTACAATGAGCAGTTCTTC. Encoded protein: CASSLERGSGSYNEQFF. This chain uses TRBV11-1 with TRBJ2-1; D might be TRBD1 (6 bases). Germline V gene data show CDR1 as SGHAT and CDR2 as FQDESV (reference sequence). V was cut by 1 base and J by 1 base, with 14 bases left in between. The length of the CDR3 is 17 residues.

This clonotype was recorded a few times. An end of the junction does not agree with germline; a read error may underlie this. The rearrangement joins TRBV7-3 to TRBJ2-5; a weak D match, TRBD1 (5 bases). Germline V gene lookup returns CDR1 SGHTA and CDR2 FQGTGA. This CDR3 comprises 13 residues. CDR3 DNA: TGTGCCAGCAGCTTAACCAAGGGGTCAGGGCCGGAGTTC. Amino acid sequence: CASSLTKGSGPEF.

This clonotype was seen ten or more times. DNA of the CDR3: TGTGCCAGCAGACCGAGTGGACAGGGGGGAAACACCATATATTTT. It is translated as CASRPSGQGGNTIYF. The chain combines TRBV12-3 or TRBV12-4 with TRBJ1-3; the match to TRBD1 covers 9 bases. Losses at the gene ends were 6 bases for V and 4 bases for J; bases not matched to a gene: 7. The CDR3 consists of 15 residues.

This clonotype came up many times. The CDR3 DNA is TGCGCCAGCAGGGAGGACTACGCGTTCACAGATACGCAGTATTTT. Its protein product is CASREDYAFTDTQYF. The J gene is TRBJ2-3, the V gene TRBV5-1, with TRBD2 as a possible D gene (6 bases). The CDR3 spans 15 residues. Per germline, CDR1 SGHRS and CDR2 YFSETQ. The V end was cut by 5 bases, the J end by 2 bases, with 15 bases between.

This clonotype has a handful of counts. V usage is TRBV11-1 and J usage is TRBJ2-1; 12 nucleotides agree with TRBD2. V shed 4 bases and J 8 bases; nucleotides not matched to a gene: 6. The CDR3 sequence is 15 residues long. Per the germline V gene, CDR1 is SGHAT and CDR2 is FQDESV (reference sequence). For the CDR3, the DNA is TGTGCCAGCAGCTCTAGACTAGCGGGAGCAGATGAGCAGTTCTTC. Encoded protein: CASSSRLAGADEQFF.

The gene calls are TRBV7-2 and TRBJ2-7; 7 positions match TRBD2. Unmatched junction bases numbered 11, after V lost 5 bases and J lost 4 bases. Germline V lookup: CDR1 SGHTA, CDR2 FQGNSA. The CDR3 spans 15 residues. DNA for the CDR3: TGTGCCAGCAGCCAGCTAGCGCGGGGGAGGTACGAGCAGTACTTC. Translation gives CASSQLARGRYEQYF.

The rearrangement uses TRBV12-3 or TRBV12-4 and TRBJ2-7; D remains ambiguous. The length of the CDR3 is 16 residues. The V end lost 1 base, the J end lost 0 bases, and 13 bases lay between the germline ends. Here the CDR3 DNA reads TGTGCCAGCAGTTTAGGGCGCAGTTACTACTCCTACGAGCAGTACTTC. Protein: CASSLGRSYYSYEQYF.

This chain links TRBV5-1 with TRBJ2-1, with 9 bases identical to TRBD2. This CDR3 is 16 amino acids long. V dropped 1 base and J dropped 7; count of bases not matched to a gene: 9. Germline V gene lookup returns CDR1 SGHRS and CDR2 YFSETQ. In DNA, the CDR3 is TGCGCCAGCAGCTTGCGGGCTAGCGGGAAAGGAAATGAGCAGTTCTTC. This encodes CASSLRASGKGNEQFF.

This clonotype was recorded a few times. The chain carries TRBV20-1 and TRBJ2-4; 9 bases agree with TRBD1. V gave up 0 bases and J gave up 3 bases; unmatched junction bases: 15. Germline V gene data show CDR1 as DFQATT and CDR2 as SNEGSKA (reference sequence). The CDR3 is 19 amino acids. This chain's CDR3 is CSARDMRSTGGFLKNIQYF. CDR3 nucleotides: TGCAGTGCTAGAGATATGAGAAGCACAGGGGGCTTTCTCAAAAACATTCAGTACTTC.